This paragraph covers one T cell receptor (beta chain) sequence. Its antigen is currently not known. Per-base qualities were not stored, and no clone one base away is much larger. The germline V gene (reference sequence) yields SGHAT for CDR1 and FQDESV for CDR2. From cysteine to phenylalanine, the CDR3 is 17 amino acids long. Just the 51-base CDR3 DNA is kept, in frame starting at base 1. Relative to germline, V is missing 5 bases and J is missing 11 bases, with 21 bases of the junction outside any gene match. Library preparation employed 5' RACE. Sequencing instrument: Illumina HiSeq 2500. A second 7 to 11 cycle PCR used a sample-barcoded 5' primer and a J-beta primer mix. A template-switch 5' adaptor carrying 12 random nucleotides introduced a unique molecular identifier onto each TCR beta cDNA molecule. Each sample yielded at least 2.5 million CDR3-containing paired-end reads. First-strand cDNA synthesis was performed from all RNA using the Mint cDNA synthesis kit, with priming by a TRBC-specific oligonucleotide. All cDNA was treated with uracil-DNA glycosylase and then went through a first 18-cycle PCR with the universal primers M1SS and BC2_uni_R. Processing in the source paper ran as follows. For normalization, 1 million high-quality reads, each with a distinct molecular identifier, were randomly selected from each sample. Reads sharing molecular identifiers were discarded rather than binned into consensus sequences. MiTCR, with a Q25 quality threshold and the strictest error-elimination algorithm, was used for CDR3 identification, clonotype clustering and error correction. A nonparametric unseen species model with Euler transformation was used to estimate a lower bound on total TCR beta diversity. In TCRdb, the public reads were trimmed at Q25 with fastp and aligned with MiXCR, with productive beta chains retained. One record per CDR3 amino acid sequence lists the most common genes and DNA. The V and J calls and clone size come from TCRdb's table, not from the authors' own analysis. The sample has over a million distinct CDR3 sequences on record, under 55% of them singletons. Approximately 17% of the sample belongs to the ten largest clones.

The donors were 40 or so Caucasian individuals from Russia, aged roughly 6 to 90 years, who were systemically healthy. Ten milliliters of peripheral blood were collected from each donor into EDTA-treated Vacutainer tubes. PBMCs were isolated by Ficoll-Paque density-gradient centrifugation, with at least 6 million obtained per sample. Trizol reagent was used to extract total RNA from PBMCs, with at least 5.5 micrograms per sample. For every donor, flow cytometry on a PBMC aliquot measured the percentage of naive CD45RAhigh/CD27high T cells. This sample is part of a study of blood T cells in healthy people across ages (dated by TCRdb to between 2015 and 2017). With regard to the full study: In model experiments, template switching captured about one uniquely barcoded TCR beta cDNA molecule for every two T cells. The study analyzed two additional independent replicas of 1 million unique cDNA reads from the same blood draw for two donors, one aged 18 to 29 and one aged 80 or older. Using deep sequencing normalized with unique cDNA molecular identifiers, the study measured how TCR beta repertoire diversity changes with age. The donors were split into four age groups: young (average about 16 years), middle-aged (39), aged (more than 60) and long-lived (approximately 80). To avoid experimental bias, donors of different ages were spread randomly across the sequencing lanes. Findings and caveats that apply to the study as a whole: A strong correlation was found between observed TCR beta diversity and the percentage of naive T cells measured by flow cytometry. Compared with the aged group, more naive CD4+ T cells, fewer expanded clones and increased TCR diversity were shown by the long-lived group, suggesting age selection. Donor CMV infection status was unknown, potentially confounding age-related changes in expanded clonotypes. Estimates of total diversity from one million sequenced T cells were regarded as lower bounds and underestimates. As age increased, observed TCR beta diversity per million T cells dropped in a roughly linear way, and a significant reduction was already evident by age 40. Because profiling used bulk unsorted PBMCs, naive and antigen-experienced compartments could not be compared conclusively.

The chain was built from TRBV11-1 and TRBJ2-5, with 9 central nucleotides matching TRBD1. Sequencing input: blood. The source of this sequence is an older woman in good health. CDR3 protein: CASSTGDRVVKGNEQYF. The bases read TGTGCCAGCAGCACCGGGGACAGGGTGGTCAAAGGGAATGAGCAGTACTTC.